The 16 T cell receptor beta chains below come from one sample, sequenced in a study (dated by TCRdb to about 2015). The library was made by 5' RACE. Instrument on record: Illumina MiSeq. TCRdb trimmed public reads at Q25 via fastp, called clones via MiXCR and kept in-frame beta chains. When rows share a CDR3 protein, they turn into one entry using the most common DNA and genes. For this sample the table gives approximately 44,000 distinct CDR3 sequences, of which approximately 31% were detected only once. The ten largest clonotypes hold about 3.9% of the sample. Sequenced: memory CD4+ T cells sorted from a lymph node. Sample cell subset or site, as interpreted from the label and publication: memory CD4+ T cells, CD4+CD45RO+CD25-. The origin of the receptors is a female donor with breast cancer.

This clonotype is medium-sized (0.01 to 0.1%) within its sample. The gene calls are TRBV29-1 and TRBJ1-2; D not resolved. V lost 0 bases to trimming and J lost 4 bases, with 9 bases between them. The CDR3 is 13 residues long. CDR1 and CDR2 (germline): SQVTM, ANQGSEA. CDR3 bases: TGCAGCGTTGAAGATTATGGTGTCTATGGCTACACCTTC. Translating gives CSVEDYGVYGYTF.

The rearrangement uses TRBV15 and TRBJ1-5; possible D gene TRBD1, 6 bases. The CDR3 contains 14 residues. V lost 5 bases and J lost 6, with 14 bases in between. Germline CDR1 is LNHNV and CDR2 is YYDKDF (reference sequence). The CDR3 here is CATSGGGLLQPQHF. The CDR3 nucleotides are TGTGCCACCAGCGGGGGGGGCCTTCTTCAGCCCCAGCATTTT.

This chain uses TRBV9 with TRBJ1-1; possible D gene TRBD1, 6 bases. There are 12 residues in the CDR3. The V and J ends lost 4 bases and 10 bases respectively, with 14 bases between them. The V gene's germline CDR1 is SGDLS and CDR2 YYNGEE. CDR3 nucleotide sequence: TGTGCCAGCAGCAAAGAGGGGGGGAGAGCTTTCTTT. Protein product: CASSKEGGRAFF.

This clonotype was seen only once. The chain employs TRBV7-2 and TRBJ2-7, with TRBD2 matching 8 bases. The CDR3 runs 15 residues. In germline, CDR1 is SGHTA, CDR2 FQGNSA. V trimming: 8 bases; J trimming: 1 base; junction bases outside the gene matches: 10. Written as DNA, the CDR3 is TGTGCCAGCTCCGAGAGCGGGAGTTCGTCCTACGAGCAGTACTTC. Its translation is CASSESGSSSYEQYF.

This clonotype has only a few counts. This CDR3 is CASSRRVGANVLTF. The CDR3 DNA follows: TGTGCCAGCAGTCGACGGGTTGGGGCCAACGTCCTGACTTTC. J is TRBJ2-6 and V is TRBV12-3 or TRBV12-4; D is unclear. Trimming took 5 bases from V and 3 from J, leaving 8 bases between them. This CDR3 contains 14 residues.

The rearrangement joins TRBV20-1 to TRBJ2-7; 9 positions agree with TRBD1. Trimming removed 2 bases from V and 7 bases from J; junction bases left unmatched: 12. This CDR3 is 15 amino acids long. The germline gives CDR1 DFQATT, CDR2 SNEGSKA (reference sequence). The CDR3 sequence is CSARSPGQGRREQYF. The CDR3 bases are TGCAGTGCTAGATCCCCGGGACAGGGTCGACGGGAGCAGTACTTC.

The chain has TRBV20-1 and TRBJ1-1, with D perhaps TRBD1 (6 bases). Germline assignment: CDR1 DFQATT and CDR2 SNEGSKA (reference sequence). CDR3 length: 13 amino acids. The V gene lost 3 bases and the J gene lost 7 bases, with 15 bases spanning the gap. CDR3 loop: CSASRVGGLEAFF. Written as DNA, the CDR3 is TGCAGTGCTAGTCGGGTTGGGGGCCTTGAAGCTTTCTTT.

The V and J genes are TRBV29-1 and TRBJ2-3; perhaps TRBD1 as D (5 bases). From germline, CDR1 is SQVTM and CDR2 ANQGSEA. Trimming left V 5 bases short and J 5 bases short, with 11 bases between. The CDR3 sequence is 12 residues long. CDR3 in DNA: TGCAGCGTTCCAGGGCGGAGAGATACGCAGTATTTT. Translating it yields CSVPGRRDTQYF.

The rearrangement joins TRBV28 to TRBJ2-7; 7 bases are shared with TRBD2. The CDR3 spans 14 residues. Germline loops: CDR1 MDHEN, CDR2 SYDVKM. After removal of 4 bases from V and 2 bases from J, the junction contained 5 bases not matched to a gene. The CDR3 coding sequence is TGTGCCAGCAGTTCCCTGAGCGGGACCTACGAGCAGTACTTC. This sequence encodes CASSSLSGTYEQYF.

This clonotype turned up a few times. This chain links TRBV9 with TRBJ2-7, with TRBD2 identical over 8 bases. V shed 0 bases and J 0 bases; nucleotides not matched to a gene: 5. Germline V gene sequence: CDR1 SGDLS, CDR2 YYNGEE. CDR3 length: 16 amino acids. The CDR3 loop reads CASSVGGGGHSYEQYF. Written as DNA, the CDR3 is TGTGCCAGCAGCGTAGGAGGCGGGGGGCACTCCTACGAGCAGTACTTC.

V and J are TRBV20-1 and TRBJ1-1; unclear D gene. V was pared by 7 bases and J by 0 bases, with 9 bases between. The germline V gene has CDR1 DFQATT and CDR2 SNEGSKA (reference sequence). The CDR3 has 12 residues. The DNA for the CDR3 is TGCAGTGTAAACGAAGTGAACACTGAAGCTTTCTTT. It specifies CSVNEVNTEAFF.

About this clonotype itself: A read error is likely, as this CDR3 ends without the conserved phenylalanine or tryptophan. The chain employs TRBV12-3 or TRBV12-4 and TRBJ2-5, with a weak D call TRBD1 (6 bases). This CDR3 contains 13 residues. V shed 7 bases and J shed 3 bases, with 12 bases lying between them. DNA of the CDR3: TGTGCCAGCAACTTACAGGGTAAAGAGACCCAGTACTCC. Amino acids: CASNLQGKETQYS.

About this clonotype: Its ends do not fully match the called genes, so a read error is possible. J is TRBJ2-7 and V is TRBV7-4; TRBD1 is a possible D gene (7 bases). Germline CDR1 SGHVT, CDR2 SQSDAQ. The CDR3 sequence is 19 residues long. The CDR3 DNA sequence: TGTGCCAGCAGTTTAGCCAGCCCCCCAGGGGGGTGTCGTTCCTACGAGCAGTACTTC. Translating it yields CASSLASPPGGCRSYEQYF.

This chain links TRBV24-1 with TRBJ2-1, with 9 nucleotides matching TRBD1. Germline V lookup: CDR1 KGHDR, CDR2 SFDVKD. The CDR3 length is 20 residues. The J segment lost 3 bases and the V segment lost 1 base, leaving 15 bases of the junction unmatched. The CDR3 loop reads CATSDFLDLPGTGFYNEQFF. In DNA, the CDR3 is TGTGCCACCAGTGATTTCCTCGATCTGCCGGGGACAGGGTTCTACAATGAGCAGTTCTTC.

The chain carries TRBV28 and TRBJ2-7; 8 bases match TRBD1. V trimming: 5 bases; J trimming: 0 bases; junction bases outside the gene matches: 9. CDR1 and CDR2 (germline): MDHEN, SYDVKM. This CDR3 comprises 16 residues. CDR3 bases: TGTGCCAGCAGTCGCCCCCGGACAGGGATCTCCTACGAGCAGTACGTC. Protein product: CASSRPRTGISYEQYV.

The rearrangement joins TRBV7-2 to TRBJ1-2; no clear D. The ends were cut back, 1 base at V and 0 bases at J, with 6 bases in the middle. Germline CDR1 and CDR2: SGHTA and FQGNSA. The CDR3 spans 14 residues. The CDR3 nucleotides are TGTGCCAGCAGCTTAGTAGGAGCTAACTATGGCTACACCTTC. It yields the protein CASSLVGANYGYTF. The full variable domain, its missing parts supplied by reference TRBV7-2 and TRBJ1-2, is GAGVSQSPSNKVTEKGKDVELRCDPISGHTALYWYRQSLGQGLEFLIYFQGNSAPDKSGLPSDRFSAERTGGSVSTLTIQRTQQEDSAVYLCASSLVGANYGYTFGSGTRLTVV.